This T cell receptor (beta chain) was observed in a study of CD8 T cells in ankylosing spondylitis. Quantitative 5'-RACE with molecular barcodes was used to make the TCR beta libraries. MiXCR, applied by TCRdb to the 5' RACE reads, yields one record per CDR3 protein. The sample carries some 350,000 distinct CDR3 sequences, under 15% recorded once. Findings and limits, study-wide: Reports say disease-linked clones showed up significantly more in matched ankylosing spondylitis synovial fluid. A CD8+ phenotype characterized the disease-linked clones, which were relatively rare in peripheral blood. What seemed typical of ankylosing spondylitis blood was a TCR beta motif built from eight highly homologous variants.

The trim removed 1 base at V and 4 bases at J, leaving 6 bases unmatched. This CDR3 is 14 amino acids long. The V gene's germline CDR1 is DFQATT and CDR2 SNEGSKA (reference sequence). In this sample, this clonotype turned up once. The antigen remains unidentified. The rearrangement joins TRBV20-1 to TRBJ1-2; TRBD1 aligns across 7 bases. This receptor was taken from a male donor with ankylosing spondylitis or in good health (not recorded which). The sequenced sample was blood, either unsorted or a sorted T cell fraction (not recorded which). Here the CDR3 DNA reads TGCAGTGCTAGAGGGCAGGGGGTGAGCTATGGCTACACCTTC. This gives the protein CSARGQGVSYGYTF.